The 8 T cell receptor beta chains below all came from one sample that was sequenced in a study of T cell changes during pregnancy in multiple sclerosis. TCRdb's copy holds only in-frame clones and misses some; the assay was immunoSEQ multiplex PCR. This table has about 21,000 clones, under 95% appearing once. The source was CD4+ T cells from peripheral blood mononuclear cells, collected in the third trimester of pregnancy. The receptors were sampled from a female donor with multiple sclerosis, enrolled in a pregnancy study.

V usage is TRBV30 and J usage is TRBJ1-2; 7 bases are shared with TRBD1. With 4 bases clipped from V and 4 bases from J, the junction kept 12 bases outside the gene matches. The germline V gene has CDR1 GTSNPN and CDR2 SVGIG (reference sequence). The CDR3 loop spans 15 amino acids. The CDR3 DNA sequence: TGTGCCTGGACCACCACCCGAGGGGGCGGCTATGGCTACACCTTC. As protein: CAWTTTRGGGYGYTF.

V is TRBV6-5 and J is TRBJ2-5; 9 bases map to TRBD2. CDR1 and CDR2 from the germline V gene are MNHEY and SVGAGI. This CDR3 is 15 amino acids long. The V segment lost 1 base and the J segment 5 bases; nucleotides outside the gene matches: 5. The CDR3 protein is CASSYWRGGRETQYF. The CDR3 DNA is TGTGCCAGCAGTTACTGGCGGGGGGGGCGGGAGACCCAGTACTTC.

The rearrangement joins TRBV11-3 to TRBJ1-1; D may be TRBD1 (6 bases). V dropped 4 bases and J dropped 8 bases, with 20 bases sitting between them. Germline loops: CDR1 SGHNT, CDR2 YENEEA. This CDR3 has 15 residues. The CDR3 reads CASSSGVGAASEAFF. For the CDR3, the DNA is TGTGCCAGCAGCTCAGGGGTGGGGGCGGCCTCCGAAGCTTTCTTT.

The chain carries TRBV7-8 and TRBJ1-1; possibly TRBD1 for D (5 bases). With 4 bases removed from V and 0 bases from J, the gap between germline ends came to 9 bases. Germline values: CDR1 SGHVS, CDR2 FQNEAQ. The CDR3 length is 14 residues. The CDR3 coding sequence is TGTGCCAGCAGCTGGGCAGGGCTGAACACTGAAGCTTTCTTT. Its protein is CASSWAGLNTEAFF.

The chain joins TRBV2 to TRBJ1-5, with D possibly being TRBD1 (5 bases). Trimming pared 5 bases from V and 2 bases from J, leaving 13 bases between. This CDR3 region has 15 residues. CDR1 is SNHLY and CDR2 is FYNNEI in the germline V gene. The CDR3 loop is CASSIDSRGNQPQHF. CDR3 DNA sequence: TGTGCCAGCAGTATCGACAGCCGGGGCAATCAGCCCCAGCATTTT.

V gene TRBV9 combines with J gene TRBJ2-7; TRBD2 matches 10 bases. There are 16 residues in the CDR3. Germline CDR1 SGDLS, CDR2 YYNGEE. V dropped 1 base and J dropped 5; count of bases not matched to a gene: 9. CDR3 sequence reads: CASSVSLGLAGDEQYF. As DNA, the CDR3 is TGTGCCAGCAGCGTAAGTTTAGGGCTAGCGGGGGACGAGCAGTACTTC.

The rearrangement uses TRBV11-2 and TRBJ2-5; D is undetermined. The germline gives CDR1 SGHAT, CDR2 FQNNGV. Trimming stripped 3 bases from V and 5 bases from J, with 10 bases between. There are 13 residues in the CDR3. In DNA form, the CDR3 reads TGTGCCAGCAGCTTTACTCCGGTGGAGACCCAGTACTTC. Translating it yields CASSFTPVETQYF.

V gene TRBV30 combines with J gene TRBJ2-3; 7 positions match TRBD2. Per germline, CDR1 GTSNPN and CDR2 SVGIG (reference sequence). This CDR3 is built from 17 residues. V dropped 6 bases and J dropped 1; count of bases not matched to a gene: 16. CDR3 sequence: CACNSLGGGSGTDTQYF. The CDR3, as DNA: TGTGCCTGCAATAGCCTTGGGGGGGGGTCCGGCACAGATACGCAGTATTTT.